This entry lists 6 T cell receptor beta chains sequenced from one sample in a study of control samples from healthy donors and cancer patients. Method: immunoSEQ multiplex PCR; TCRdb's copy keeps in-frame clones and lacks some. Of about 95,000 clones detected, 88% appear once; the ten largest clones hold over 13%. Input material: blood. The receptors derive from a woman aged 65 to 85 in good health.

V usage is TRBV6-5 and J usage is TRBJ1-6; D is ambiguous. CDR1 and CDR2 from the germline V gene are MNHEY and SVGAGI. Trimming took off 6 bases at V and 7 bases at J, with 7 bases between the two ends. The CDR3 covers 12 residues. The CDR3 nucleotides are TGTGCCAGCAGCAGGCCCAATTCACCCCTCCACTTT. Protein product: CASSRPNSPLHF.

The chain is built from TRBV7-2 and TRBJ2-5, with D unclear. The germline CDR1 and CDR2 sequences are SGHTA and FQGNSA. The length of the CDR3 is 13 residues. Trimming removed 4 bases from V and 4 bases from J, with 10 bases in between. CDR3 region: CASSSPVAETQYF. CDR3 bases: TGTGCCAGCAGCTCGCCTGTGGCAGAGACCCAGTACTTC.

The V gene is TRBV30, the J gene TRBJ1-4, with 7 bases lining up with TRBD1. V was pared by 1 base and J by 8 bases, with 10 bases of the junction left unmatched. The CDR3 is 15 amino acids. Germline assignment: CDR1 GTSNPN and CDR2 SVGIG (reference sequence). The CDR3 DNA reads TGTGCCTGGAGTGCATTTGACAGGGTGGGGGAAAAACTGTTTTTT. This sequence encodes CAWSAFDRVGEKLFF.

The chain links TRBV7-2 to TRBJ1-1; the match to TRBD1 covers 7 bases. Germline assignment: CDR1 SGHTA and CDR2 FQGNSA. Trimming at V came to 1 base and at J to 7 bases, leaving 6 bases not matched to a gene. The CDR3 is 14 residues long. The CDR3 spells CASSLDPTGREAFF. The CDR3 coding sequence is TGTGCCAGCAGCTTAGATCCGACAGGGCGTGAAGCTTTCTTT.

This chain joins TRBV5-5 and TRBJ1-1, with a tentative D call TRBD1 (5 bases). V was pared by 2 bases and J by 6 bases, with 11 bases between. Germline CDR1 reads SGHKS; CDR2 reads YYEKEE (reference sequence). The CDR3 consists of 13 residues. CDR3 protein: CASSFTGGAEAFF. For the CDR3, the DNA is TGTGCCAGCAGCTTTACCGGGGGGGCTGAAGCTTTCTTT.

This clone occurred once. The genes are TRBV29-1 and TRBJ2-5, with 8 positions matching TRBD1. Germline CDR1 and CDR2: SQVTM and ANQGSEA. Unmatched junction bases numbered 5, after V lost 3 bases and J lost 5 bases. This CDR3 contains 13 residues. CDR3 in amino acids: CSVDPRGLETQYF. The CDR3 DNA reads as TGCAGCGTTGACCCCAGGGGGCTGGAGACCCAGTACTTC.